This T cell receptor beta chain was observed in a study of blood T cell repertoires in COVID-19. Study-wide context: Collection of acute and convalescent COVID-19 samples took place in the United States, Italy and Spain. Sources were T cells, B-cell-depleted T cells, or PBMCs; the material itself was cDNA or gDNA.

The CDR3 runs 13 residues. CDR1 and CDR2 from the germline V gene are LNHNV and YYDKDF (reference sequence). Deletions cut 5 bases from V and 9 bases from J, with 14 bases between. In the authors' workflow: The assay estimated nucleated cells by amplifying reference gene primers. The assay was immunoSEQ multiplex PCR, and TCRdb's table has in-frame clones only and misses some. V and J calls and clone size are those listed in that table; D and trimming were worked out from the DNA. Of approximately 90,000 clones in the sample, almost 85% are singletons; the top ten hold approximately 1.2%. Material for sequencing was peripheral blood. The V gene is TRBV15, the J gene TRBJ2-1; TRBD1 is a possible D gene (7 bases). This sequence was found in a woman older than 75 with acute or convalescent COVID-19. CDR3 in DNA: TGTGCCACCAGCCCGAACCAGGGGGGTGAGCAGTTCTTC. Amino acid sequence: CATSPNQGGEQFF.